A single sample is the source of the 5 T cell receptor beta chains below, sequenced in a study of T cells in Graves' hyperthyroidism and ophthalmopathy. Researchers amplified the TCR beta CDR3 regions from RNA transcripts. RT-PCR in the first round (using the HTBI primer set) targeted the TCR CDR3. TCRdb fed the multiplex PCR reads into MiXCR, producing one record per CDR3 protein. The sample shows some 490,000 distinct CDR3 sequences, 20% to 25% of them seen only once. The sequenced sample consisted of blood. Every receptor here comes from a woman aged 65 to 85 with Graves' ophthalmopathy.

This clonotype was counted only a few times. The genes are TRBV4-1 and TRBJ2-1; TRBD1 aligns across 7 bases. CDR1 is MGHRA and CDR2 is YSYEKL in the germline V gene. The CDR3 totals 14 residues. Trimming removed 4 bases from V and 7 bases from J; junction bases left unmatched: 7. The CDR3 reads CASSRLGQTNEQFF. CDR3 DNA: TGCGCCAGCAGCCGCCTGGGACAGACAAATGAGCAGTTCTTC.

Only a few counts were recorded for this clonotype. The chain uses TRBV20-1 and TRBJ2-5; 11 bases agree with TRBD2. The germline V gene has CDR1 DFQATT and CDR2 SNEGSKA (reference sequence). Unmatched junction bases numbered 5, after V lost 3 bases and J lost 2 bases. This CDR3 has 15 residues. CDR3 region: CSASRPSGRQETQYF. CDR3 coding DNA: TGCAGTGCTAGTAGGCCTAGCGGGAGGCAAGAGACCCAGTACTTC.

This clonotype showed up just a few times. The chain employs TRBV12-3 or TRBV12-4 and TRBJ2-4; maybe TRBD2 (7 bases). This CDR3 contains 15 residues. V was pared by 5 bases and J by 6 bases, with 17 bases between. Here the CDR3 reads CASSPRGARGNIQYF. In DNA form, the CDR3 reads TGTGCCAGCAGTCCCCGGGGGGCTCGGGGAAACATTCAGTACTTC.

This sequence joins TRBV12-5 and TRBJ2-1; 8 nucleotides line up with TRBD2. CDR3 length: 17 residues. Germline V lookup: CDR1 LGHNT, CDR2 FRNRAP. V was clipped by 7 bases and J by 4 bases; unmatched bases: 15. The CDR3 protein is CASASPGLAHPYNEQFF. Here the CDR3 DNA reads TGTGCTAGTGCCTCCCCCGGACTAGCTCATCCATACAATGAGCAGTTCTTC.

This clonotype came up many times. This chain connects TRBV30 to TRBJ2-1, with 7 bases aligning to TRBD2. This CDR3 contains 12 residues. The V gene end was trimmed by 5 bases and the J gene end by 7 bases; junction bases not matched to a gene: 5. Per germline, CDR1 GTSNPN and CDR2 SVGIG (reference sequence). DNA of the CDR3: TGTGCCTGGGGGGGGGTTGGGAATGAGCAGTTCTTC. Translation gives CAWGGVGNEQFF. The full variable domain, with the rest looked up from reference TRBV30 and TRBJ2-1, is SQTIHQWPATLVQPVGSPLSLECTVEGTSNPNLYWYRQAAGRGLQLLFYSVGIGQISSEVPQNLSASRPQDRQFILSSKKLLLSDSGFYLCAWGGVGNEQFFGPGTRLTVL.